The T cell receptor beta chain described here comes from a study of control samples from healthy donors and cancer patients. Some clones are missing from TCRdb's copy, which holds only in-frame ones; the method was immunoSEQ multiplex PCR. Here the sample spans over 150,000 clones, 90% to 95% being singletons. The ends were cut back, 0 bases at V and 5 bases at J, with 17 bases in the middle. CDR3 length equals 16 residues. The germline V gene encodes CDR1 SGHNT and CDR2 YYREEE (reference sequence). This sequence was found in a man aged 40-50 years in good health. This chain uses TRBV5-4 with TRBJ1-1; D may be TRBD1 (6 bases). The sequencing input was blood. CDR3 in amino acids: CASSLAIPDRLTEAFF. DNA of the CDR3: TGTGCCAGCAGCTTGGCAATCCCCGACAGGCTTACTGAAGCTTTCTTT.